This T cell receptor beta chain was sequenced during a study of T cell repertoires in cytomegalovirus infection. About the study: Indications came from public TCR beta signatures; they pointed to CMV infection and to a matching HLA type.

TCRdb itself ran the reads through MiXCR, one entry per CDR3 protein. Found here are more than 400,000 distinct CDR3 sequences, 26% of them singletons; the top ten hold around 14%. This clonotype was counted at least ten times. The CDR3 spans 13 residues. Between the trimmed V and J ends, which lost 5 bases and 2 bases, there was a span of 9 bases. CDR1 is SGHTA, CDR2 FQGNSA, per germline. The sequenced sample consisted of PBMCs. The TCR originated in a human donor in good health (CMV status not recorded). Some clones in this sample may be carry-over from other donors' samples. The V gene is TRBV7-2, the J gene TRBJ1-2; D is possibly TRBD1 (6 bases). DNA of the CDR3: TGTGCCAGCAGCCCTCAGGGGAACTATGGCTACACCTTC. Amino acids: CASSPQGNYGYTF. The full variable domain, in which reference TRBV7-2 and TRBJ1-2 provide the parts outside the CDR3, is GAGVSQSPSNKVTEKGKDVELRCDPISGHTALYWYRQSLGQGLEFLIYFQGNSAPDKSGLPSDRFSAERTGGSVSTLTIQRTQQEDSAVYLCASSPQGNYGYTFGSGTRLTVV.